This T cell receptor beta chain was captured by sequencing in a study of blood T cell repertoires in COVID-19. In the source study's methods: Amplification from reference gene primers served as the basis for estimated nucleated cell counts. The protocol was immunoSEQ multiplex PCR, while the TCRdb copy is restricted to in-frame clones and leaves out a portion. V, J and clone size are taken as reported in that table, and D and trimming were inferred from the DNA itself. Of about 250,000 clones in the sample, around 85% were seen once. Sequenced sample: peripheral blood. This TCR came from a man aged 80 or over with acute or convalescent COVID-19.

The CDR3 DNA follows: TGTGCCAGCAGCTTATCCGGGACAGGGAGCACTGAAGCTTTCTTT. This encodes CASSLSGTGSTEAFF. The V call is TRBV7-3, the J call TRBJ1-1; 9 bases are shared with TRBD1. CDR1 and CDR2 from the germline V gene are SGHTA and FQGTGA. Germline trimming cut 2 bases from V and 4 bases from J; bases unmatched to any gene: 5. The CDR3 totals 15 residues.